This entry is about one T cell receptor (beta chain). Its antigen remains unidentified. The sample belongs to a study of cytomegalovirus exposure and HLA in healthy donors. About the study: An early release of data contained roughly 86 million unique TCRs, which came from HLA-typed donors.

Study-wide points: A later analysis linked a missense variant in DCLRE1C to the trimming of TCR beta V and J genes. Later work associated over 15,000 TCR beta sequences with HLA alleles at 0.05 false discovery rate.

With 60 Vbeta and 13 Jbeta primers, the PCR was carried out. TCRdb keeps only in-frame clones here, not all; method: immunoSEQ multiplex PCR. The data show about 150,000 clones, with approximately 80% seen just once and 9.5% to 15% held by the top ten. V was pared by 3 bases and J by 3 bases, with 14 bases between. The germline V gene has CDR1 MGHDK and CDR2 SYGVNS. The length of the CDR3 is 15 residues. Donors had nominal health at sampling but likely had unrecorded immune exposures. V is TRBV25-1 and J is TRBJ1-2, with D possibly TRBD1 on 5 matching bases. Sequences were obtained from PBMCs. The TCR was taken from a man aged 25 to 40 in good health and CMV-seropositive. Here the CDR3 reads CASSEPGAQYYGYTF. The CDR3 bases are TGTGCCAGCAGTGAGCCTGGGGCCCAGTACTATGGCTACACCTTC.